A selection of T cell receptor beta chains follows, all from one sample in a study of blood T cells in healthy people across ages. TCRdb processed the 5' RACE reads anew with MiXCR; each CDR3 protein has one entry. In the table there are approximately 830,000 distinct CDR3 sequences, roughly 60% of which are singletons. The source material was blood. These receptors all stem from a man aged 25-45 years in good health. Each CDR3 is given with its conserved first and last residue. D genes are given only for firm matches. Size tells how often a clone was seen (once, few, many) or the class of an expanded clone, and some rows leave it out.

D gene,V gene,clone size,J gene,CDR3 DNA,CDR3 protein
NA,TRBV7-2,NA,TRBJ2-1,TGTGCCAGCGGGCTCGTTTATGGAACCTACAATGAGCAGTTCTTC,CASGLVYGTYNEQFF
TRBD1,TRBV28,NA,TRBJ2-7,TGTGCCAGCAGTTTCCCAGGGACAGGGGGCAGAATAACGAACGAGCAGTACTTC,CASSFPGTGGRITNEQYF
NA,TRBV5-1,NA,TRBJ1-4,TGCGCCAGCAGCTTGGGGCCGGAACAGGCAACAACTAATGAAAAACTGTTTTTT,CASSLGPEQATTNEKLFF
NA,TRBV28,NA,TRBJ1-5,TGTGCCAGCAGTACGAGGATTTGGTCCAAAGATCAGCCCCAGCATTTT,CASSTRIWSKDQPQHF
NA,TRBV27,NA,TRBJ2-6,TGTGCCACCCAGAGGTCTGGGGCCAACGTCCTGACTTTC,CATQRSGANVLTF
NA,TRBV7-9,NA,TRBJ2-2,TGTGCCAGCAGCTCAATTGCCGGGGAGCTGTTTTTT,CASSSIAGELFF
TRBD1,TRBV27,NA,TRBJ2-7,TGTGCCAGCAGTCCCAGGACAGGGCTCGAGCAGTACTTC,CASSPRTGLEQYF
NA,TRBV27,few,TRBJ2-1,TGTGCCAGCAGTCCCCGGACTACTAATGAGCAGTTCTTC,CASSPRTTNEQFF
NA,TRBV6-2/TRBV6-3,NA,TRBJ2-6,TGTGCCACACGCCCCAATGGTCCGGGACACCCCTCTGGGGCCAACGTCCTGACTTTC,CATRPNGPGHPSGANVLTF
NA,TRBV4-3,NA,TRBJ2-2,TGCGCCAGCAGTCAAAGGGCAGGGTCCCACGGGGAGCTGTTTTTT,CASSQRAGSHGELFF
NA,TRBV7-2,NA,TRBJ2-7,TGTGCCAGCAGCTTAGAGGCCACTGCCTACGAGCAGTACTTC,CASSLEATAYEQYF
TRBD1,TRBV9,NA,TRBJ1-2,TGTGCCAGCAGCGCGGGAAATCCGGGACAGATTGGGGCTTCTAACTATGGCTACACCTTC,CASSAGNPGQIGASNYGYTF
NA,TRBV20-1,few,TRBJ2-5,TGCAGTGCTAGAACGACAGCCCGGGAGACCCAGTACTTC,CSARTTARETQYF
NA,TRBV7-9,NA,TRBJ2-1,TGTGCCAGCAGCCCCGTTGGGGGTGGATACAATGAGCAGTTCTTC,CASSPVGGGYNEQFF
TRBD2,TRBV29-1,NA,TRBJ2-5,TGCAGCGTCCAAGGGCGGGGGGCCCCTCAAGAGACCCAGTACTTC,CSVQGRGAPQETQYF
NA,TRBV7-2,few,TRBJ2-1,TGTGCCAGCAGCTTCGAGGACAGCTCTAGCTCCTACAATGAGCAGTTCTTC,CASSFEDSSSSYNEQFF
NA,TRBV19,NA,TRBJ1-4,TGTGCCAGTTCGCCCTACAGGAGTAATGAAAAACTGTTTTTT,CASSPYRSNEKLFF
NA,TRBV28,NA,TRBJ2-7,TGTGCCAGCAAACGGACGTTCTCCTACGAGCAGTACTTC,CASKRTFSYEQYF
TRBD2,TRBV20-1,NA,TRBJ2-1,TGCAGTGCTAGGGGCCTAGCGGGGGTTTGCGAGCAGTTCTTC,CSARGLAGVCEQFF
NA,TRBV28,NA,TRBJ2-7,TGTGCCAGCAGTCGGATGGGACCCTACGAGCAGTACTTC,CASSRMGPYEQYF
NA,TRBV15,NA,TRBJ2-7,TGTGCCACCAGCAGTACCGGGACGGACACCTACGAGCAGTACTTC,CATSSTGTDTYEQYF
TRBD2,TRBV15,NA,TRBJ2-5,TGTGCCACCAGCAGAGATAGCGGGGGACGTCAAGAGACCCAGTACTTC,CATSRDSGGRQETQYF
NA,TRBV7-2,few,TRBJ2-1,TGTGCCAGCAGCCCCCTGGGAGCCCATGAGCAGTTCTTC,CASSPLGAHEQFF
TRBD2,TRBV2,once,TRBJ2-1,TGTGCCAGCAGTCTTATTCCCGGGACTAGCGGGAGAAATGAGCAGTTCTTC,CASSLIPGTSGRNEQFF
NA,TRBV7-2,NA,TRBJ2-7,TGTGCCAGCAGCGCATACGGGGGCCCCTACGAGCAGTACTTC,CASSAYGGPYEQYF
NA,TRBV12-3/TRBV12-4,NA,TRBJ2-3,TGTGCCAGCGTCACTTCGGGGGTTAGCACAGATACGCAGTATTTT,CASVTSGVSTDTQYF
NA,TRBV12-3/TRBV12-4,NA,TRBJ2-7,TGTGCCAGCAGTGTTACGGTGGGGGGCTACGAGCAGTACTTC,CASSVTVGGYEQYF
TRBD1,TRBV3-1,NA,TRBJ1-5,TGTGCCAGCAGCCAAGACCCCTTCGACAGGGGGCGGTCAAGTCAGCCCCAGCATTTT,CASSQDPFDRGRSSQPQHF
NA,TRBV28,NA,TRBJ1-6,TGTGCCAGCAGTTTAATGGGCAGGGGTTCACCCCTCCACTTT,CASSLMGRGSPLHF
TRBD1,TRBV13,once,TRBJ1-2,TGTGCCAGCAGCGTAAGGGACAGGGGAATCTATGGCTACACCTTC,CASSVRDRGIYGYTF
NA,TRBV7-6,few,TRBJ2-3,TGTGCCAGCAGCTTACGTCCCCGAGGGGCCCTCACAGATACGCAGTATTTT,CASSLRPRGALTDTQYF
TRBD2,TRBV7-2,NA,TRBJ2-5,TGTGCCAGCAGCTACAGCGGGGGGGCCGCAGAGACCCAGTACTTC,CASSYSGGAAETQYF
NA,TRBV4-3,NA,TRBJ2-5,TGCGCCAGCAGCCAAGAGGGAGGGGGCTCCTGGAATGAGCAGTACTTC,CASSQEGGGSWNEQYF
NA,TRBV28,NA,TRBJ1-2,TGTGCCAGCAGCCCCGGGGAGGCCTCCTATGGCTACACCTTC,CASSPGEASYGYTF
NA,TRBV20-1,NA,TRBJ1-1,TGCAGTGCTAGAGACCCCGGGACATCGAACACTGAAGCTTTCTTT,CSARDPGTSNTEAFF
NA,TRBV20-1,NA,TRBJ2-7,TGCAGTGCCCCCGGGTCTACCTCCTACGAGCAGTACTTC,CSAPGSTSYEQYF
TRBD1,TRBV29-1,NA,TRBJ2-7,TGCAGCGTAAGGTTGACAGGGACGACCTACGAGCAGTACTTC,CSVRLTGTTYEQYF
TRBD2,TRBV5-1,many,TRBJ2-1,TGCGCCAGCAGCTTGGGCAGCGGGGGAACGGGTGAGCAGTTCTTC,CASSLGSGGTGEQFF
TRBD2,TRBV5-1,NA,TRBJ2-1,TGCGCCAGCAGCAGCGGACTAGCATATAACAATGAGCAGTTCTTC,CASSSGLAYNNEQFF
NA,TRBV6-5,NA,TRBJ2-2,TGCGCCAGCAGCAAAACAGAATATTATACCGGGGAGCTGTTTTTT,CASSKTEYYTGELFF
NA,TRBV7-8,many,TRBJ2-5,TGTGCCAGCAGCTCGGAAGGCCTGGGACCCAAGGCCCAGTACTTC,CASSSEGLGPKAQYF
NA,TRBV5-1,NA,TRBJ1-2,TGCGCCAGCAGCTTGTCCCCGGGGGCGTCGAACTATGGCTACACCTTC,CASSLSPGASNYGYTF
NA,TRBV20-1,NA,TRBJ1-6,TGCAGTGCTAATCGCAAGGGGTGGGGGGATTCACCCCTCCACTTT,CSANRKGWGDSPLHF
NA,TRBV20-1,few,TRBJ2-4,TGCAGTGGTCGAATAGCAGCAGTAGCCAAAAACATTCAGTACTTC,CSGRIAAVAKNIQYF
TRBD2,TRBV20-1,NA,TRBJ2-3,TGCAGTGCTAGAGGGGCTAGCGGGGGGGCACCGGATACGCAGTATTTT,CSARGASGGAPDTQYF
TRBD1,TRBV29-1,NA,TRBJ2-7,TGCAGCGTTGAGGCCACCGGGGGACAGGCCTCCTACGAGCAGTACTTC,CSVEATGGQASYEQYF
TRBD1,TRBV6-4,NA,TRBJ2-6,TGTGCCAGCAGTGACAGGGGGACAGGGGTTGCCGGGGCCAACGTCCTGACTTTC,CASSDRGTGVAGANVLTF
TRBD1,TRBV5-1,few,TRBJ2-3,TGCGCCAGCAGCTCCCAAGGGACAGGGATATTGGATACGCAGTATTTT,CASSSQGTGILDTQYF
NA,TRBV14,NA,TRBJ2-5,TGTGCCAGCAGCCTTAGCCTACAACCCCAAGAGACCCAGTACTTC,CASSLSLQPQETQYF
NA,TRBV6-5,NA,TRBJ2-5,TGTGCCACCAATGAGGTGGGCGGCCAGTACTTC,CATNEVGGQYF
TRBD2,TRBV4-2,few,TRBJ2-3,TGTGCCAGCAGCCGCCCGACTAGCGGGGATATCACAGATACGCAGTATTTT,CASSRPTSGDITDTQYF
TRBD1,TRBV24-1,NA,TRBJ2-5,TGTGCCACCAGTGACTCGACAGGGTGGGAGACCCAGTACTTC,CATSDSTGWETQYF
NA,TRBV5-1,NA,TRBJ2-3,TGCGCCAGCAGCTTCCGGGACACTAGCACAGATACGCAGTATTTT,CASSFRDTSTDTQYF
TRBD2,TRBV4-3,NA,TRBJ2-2,TGCGCCAGCAGCCAAGATTCTCGGCGGGGGGCCACCGGGGAGCTGTTTTTT,CASSQDSRRGATGELFF
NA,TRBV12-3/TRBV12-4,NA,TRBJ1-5,TGTGCCAGCAGTTTTACCCCCAAAAATCAGCCCCAGCATTTT,CASSFTPKNQPQHF
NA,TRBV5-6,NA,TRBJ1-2,TGTGCCAGCAGCATCACACAGGGTTACGATGGCTACACCTTC,CASSITQGYDGYTF
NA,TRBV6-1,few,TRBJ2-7,TGTGCCAGCAGTGAAGGGGCTGCAGGGAGGTACTACGAGCAGTACTTC,CASSEGAAGRYYEQYF
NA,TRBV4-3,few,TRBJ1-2,TGCGCCAGCAGCCAAGGAACGAGGCCCAAACGCCCTCTCCATGGCTACACCTTC,CASSQGTRPKRPLHGYTF
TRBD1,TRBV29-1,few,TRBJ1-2,TGCAGCGTTACAGGGGGCGATGCCTATGGCTACACCTTC,CSVTGGDAYGYTF